The 8 T cell receptor beta chains presented below share a single source sample, sequenced in a study of blood T cell repertoires in COVID-19. Sequenced by immunoSEQ multiplex PCR; TCRdb stores in-frame clones only, minus some. The repertoire holds fewer than 350,000 clones, with just over 90% as singletons. What was sequenced was PBMCs or T cells enriched from blood (not recorded which). The origin of the receptors is a woman in her thirties or forties with acute COVID-19.

The genes are TRBV4-1 and TRBJ1-1, with 7 positions matching TRBD1. V lost 3 bases and J lost 0; bases outside the gene matches: 7. The CDR3 is 16 amino acids. Germline CDR1 is MGHRA and CDR2 is YSYEKL. The CDR3 sequence is CASSQAVGQMNTEAFF. DNA for the CDR3: TGCGCCAGCAGCCAGGCCGTGGGACAGATGAACACTGAAGCTTTCTTT.

This chain links TRBV11-2 with TRBJ2-7; TRBD1 matches 11 bases. This CDR3 is 15 amino acids long. In germline, CDR1 is SGHAT, CDR2 FQNNGV. After removal of 4 bases from V and 4 bases from J, the junction contained 6 bases not matched to a gene. CDR3 residues: CASSSGQGAMYEQYF. DNA for the CDR3: TGTGCCAGCAGCTCCGGACAGGGGGCGATGTACGAGCAGTACTTC.

This clone has just a few counts. The CDR3 DNA follows: TGTGCCACCGGGGGACAGAGCAATCAGCCCCAGCATTTT. It specifies CATGGQSNQPQHF. The chain links TRBV10-3 to TRBJ1-5; 7 nucleotides agree with TRBD1. J was trimmed by 1 base and V by 10 bases; bases with no gene match: 4. The CDR3 is made up of 13 amino acids. Germline CDR1 and CDR2: ENHRY and SYGVKD.

This clone was recorded only once. The V call is TRBV2, the J call TRBJ2-1, with TRBD1 matching 7 bases. V dropped 3 bases and J dropped 6; count of bases not matched to a gene: 8. The germline V gene encodes CDR1 SNHLY and CDR2 FYNNEI. CDR3 size: 15 residues. CDR3 residues: CASSDLNRGTNEQFF. CDR3 bases: TGTGCCAGCAGTGACCTAAACAGGGGAACCAATGAGCAGTTCTTC. Supplemented by reference TRBV2 and TRBJ2-1, the full variable domain reads EPEVTQTPSHQVTQMGQEVILRCVPISNHLYFYWYRQILGQKVEFLVSFYNNEISEKSEIFDDQFSVERPDGSNFTLKIRSTKLEDSAMYFCASSDLNRGTNEQFFGPGTRLTVL.

The chain couples TRBV7-2 to TRBJ2-1; 8 positions match TRBD2. Germline V gene data show CDR1 as SGHTA and CDR2 as FQGNSA. CDR3 size: 15 residues. V trimming: 5 bases; J trimming: 4 bases; junction bases outside the gene matches: 7. Written as DNA, the CDR3 is TGTGCCAGCAGCCCCGGGACTAGGGTTTACAATGAGCAGTTCTTC. Its protein is CASSPGTRVYNEQFF.

CDR3 in DNA: TGTGCCAGCAGTTACCGGGACATGGGAACTGAAGCTTTCTTT. Its translation is CASSYRDMGTEAFF. The rearrangement links TRBV6-6 to TRBJ1-1; D is perhaps TRBD1 (6 bases). CDR3 size: 14 residues. Trimming removed 2 bases at V and 5 bases at J, with 12 bases between. The germline V gene has CDR1 MNHNY and CDR2 SVGAGI (reference sequence).

The chain uses TRBV5-1 and TRBJ1-1; 7 bases fit TRBD1. Germline values: CDR1 SGHRS, CDR2 YFSETQ. V was clipped by 0 bases and J by 1 base; unmatched bases: 6. This CDR3 is 16 amino acids long. CDR3 loop: CASSLEGAPSNTEAFF. The CDR3 DNA reads TGCGCCAGCAGCTTGGAGGGGGCGCCATCGAACACTGAAGCTTTCTTT.

The chain employs TRBV7-9 and TRBJ1-4; maybe TRBD1 (5 bases). V was pared by 7 bases and J by 3 bases, with 9 bases between. The CDR3 has 13 amino acids. Looked up from germline, CDR1 is SEHNR and CDR2 is FQNEAQ (reference sequence). Here the CDR3 reads CASKAGPNEKLFF. The CDR3 coding sequence is TGTGCCAGCAAGGCAGGGCCTAATGAAAAACTGTTTTTT.